This T cell receptor (beta chain) was recorded in a study of Ad26.COV2.S vaccination and SARS-CoV-2 variants. Noted treatment: 19 received Ad26.COV2.S at low or high dose, single or two shots; about 5 received placebo; per-sample allocation not given. Material that was analyzed had been drawn on day 63 after the first vaccine or placebo injection. The administered vaccine (an Ad26 vector) expressed Wuhan-strain SARS-CoV-2 spike. TCRdb's copy holds only in-frame clones and misses some; the assay was immunoSEQ multiplex PCR. The sample has around 450,000 clones, roughly 88% seen once. The input for sequencing was peripheral blood, taken in a trial of Ad26.COV2.S vaccine versus placebo. This clonotype was obtained from a person between 18 and 60 years old who received the Ad26.COV2.S COVID-19 vaccine or a placebo.

CDR3 loop: CASRADSYEQYF. The CDR3, as DNA: TGTGCCAGCAGGGCGGACAGCTACGAGCAGTACTTC. This rearrangement joins TRBV3-1 (or the pseudogene TRBV3-2) to TRBJ2-7, with D maybe TRBD1 (6 bases). Per the germline V gene, CDR1 is LGHDT and CDR2 is YNNKEL (reference sequence). V was trimmed by 6 bases and J by 3 bases, leaving 9 bases between them. This CDR3 region has 12 residues.